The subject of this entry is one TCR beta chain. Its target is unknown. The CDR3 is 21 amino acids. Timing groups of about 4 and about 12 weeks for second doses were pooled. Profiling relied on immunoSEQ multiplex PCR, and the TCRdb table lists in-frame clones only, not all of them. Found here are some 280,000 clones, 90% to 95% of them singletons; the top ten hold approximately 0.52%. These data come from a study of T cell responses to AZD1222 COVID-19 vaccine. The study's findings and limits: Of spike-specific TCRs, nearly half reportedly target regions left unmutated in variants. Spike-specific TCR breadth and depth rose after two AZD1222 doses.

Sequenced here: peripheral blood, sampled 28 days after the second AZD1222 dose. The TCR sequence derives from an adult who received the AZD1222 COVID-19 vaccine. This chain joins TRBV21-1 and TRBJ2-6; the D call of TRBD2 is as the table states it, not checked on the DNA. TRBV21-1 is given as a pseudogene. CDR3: CASSKDQLAGGPSSGANVLTF. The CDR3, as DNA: TGTGCCAGCAGCAAAGACCAACTAGCGGGAGGACCTTCCTCTGGGGCCAACGTCCTGACTTTC.